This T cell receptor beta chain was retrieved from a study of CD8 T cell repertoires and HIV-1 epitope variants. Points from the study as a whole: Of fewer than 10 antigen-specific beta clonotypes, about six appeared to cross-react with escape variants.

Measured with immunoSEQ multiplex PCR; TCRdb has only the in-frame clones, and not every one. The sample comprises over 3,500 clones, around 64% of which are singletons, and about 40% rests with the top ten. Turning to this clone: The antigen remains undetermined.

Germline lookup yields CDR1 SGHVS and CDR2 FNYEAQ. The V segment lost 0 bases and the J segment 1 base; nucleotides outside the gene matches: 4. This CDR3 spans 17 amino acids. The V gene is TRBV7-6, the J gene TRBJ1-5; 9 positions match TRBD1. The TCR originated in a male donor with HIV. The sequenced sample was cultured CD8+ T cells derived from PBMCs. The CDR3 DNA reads TGTGCCAGCAGCTTAGCGGTGGGACAGGGAAGCAATCAGCCCCAGCATTTT. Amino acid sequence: CASSLAVGQGSNQPQHF.